The 3 T cell receptor beta chains in this list originate from one sample, sequenced in a study of blood T cells in healthy people across ages (dated by TCRdb to the mid-2010s). The receptor library was made with 5' RACE. Sequenced using an Illumina HiSeq 2500. A second PCR of about 6 to 11 cycles was performed with a sample-barcoded 5' primer and a J-beta primer mix. TCRdb reprocessing: public reads trimmed at Q25 with fastp, clones called with MiXCR, in-frame beta chains kept. One record per CDR3 amino acid sequence lists the most common genes and DNA. The sample profile shows about 720,000 distinct CDR3 sequences; about 24% of them were found once. Roughly a fifth of the sample goes to the ten largest clones. What was sequenced was blood. The receptors here all came from a man aged 65 to 85 in good health.

The V and J genes are TRBV7-2 and TRBJ2-5; D possibly corresponds to TRBD1 (6 bases). This CDR3 contains 16 residues. With 5 bases removed from V and 7 bases from J, the gap between germline ends came to 23 bases. The germline gives CDR1 SGHTA, CDR2 FQGNSA. In DNA form, the CDR3 reads TGTGCCAGCAGCATACCCGGGACATACCTTCTGGCGACCCAGTACTTC. Protein: CASSIPGTYLLATQYF.

This clonotype has more than one count but fewer than ten. V is TRBV9 and J is TRBJ2-3; no definite D call. Looked up from germline, CDR1 is SGDLS and CDR2 is YYNGEE. This CDR3 has 14 amino acids. V was clipped by 4 bases and J by 4 bases, with 13 bases between them. CDR3 nucleotides: TGTGCCAGCAGCCTCCAAGTTAGGCCAGATACGCAGTATTTT. Its translation is CASSLQVRPDTQYF.

This clonotype turned up a few times. No DNA is shown, since the ends of the CDR3 on it are uncertain; the CDR3 is the one TCRdb lists. This chain links TRBV9 with TRBJ2-1. Germline CDR1 SGDLS, CDR2 YYNGEE. The CDR3 length is 15 residues, termini included. CDR3 amino acids: CASSVALGSSYERYF.